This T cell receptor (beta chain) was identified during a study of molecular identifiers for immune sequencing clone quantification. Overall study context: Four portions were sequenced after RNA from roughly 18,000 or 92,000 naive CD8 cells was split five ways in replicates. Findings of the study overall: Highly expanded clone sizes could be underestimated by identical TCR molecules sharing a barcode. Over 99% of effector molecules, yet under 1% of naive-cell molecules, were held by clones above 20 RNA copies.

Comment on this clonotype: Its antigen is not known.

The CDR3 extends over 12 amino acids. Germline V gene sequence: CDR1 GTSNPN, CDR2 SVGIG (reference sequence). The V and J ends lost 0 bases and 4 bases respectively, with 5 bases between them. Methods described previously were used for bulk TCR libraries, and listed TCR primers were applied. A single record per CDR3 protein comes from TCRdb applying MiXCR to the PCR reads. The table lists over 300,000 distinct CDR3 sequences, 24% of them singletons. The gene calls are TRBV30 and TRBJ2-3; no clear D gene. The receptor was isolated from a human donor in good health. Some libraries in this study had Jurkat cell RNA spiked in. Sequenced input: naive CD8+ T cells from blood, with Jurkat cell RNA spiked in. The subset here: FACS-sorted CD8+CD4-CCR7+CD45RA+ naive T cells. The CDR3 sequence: CAWSVGADTQYF. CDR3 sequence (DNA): TGTGCCTGGAGTGTAGGAGCAGATACGCAGTATTTT.